This T cell receptor (beta chain) derives from a study of blood T cell repertoires in COVID-19. Study-level information: The United States, Italy and Spain were the sources of the acute and convalescent COVID-19 samples. PBMCs, B-cell-depleted T cells, or T cells were the source of the cDNA or gDNA that made up the material.

The V end was cut by 6 bases, the J end by 1 base, with 20 bases between. Germline CDR1 reads MNHEY; CDR2 reads SVGEGT. The CDR3 consists of 17 residues. TCRdb keeps only in-frame clones here, not all; method: immunoSEQ multiplex PCR. The data contain about 65,000 clones, roughly four fifths of them singletons. The chain is built from TRBV6-2 or TRBV6-3 and TRBJ2-3, with a possible D match to TRBD2 (6 bases). This sequence originates from a human donor in a cohort sampled during active COVID-19. The sequenced material came from peripheral blood. The CDR3 protein is CASSRVGGQTGTDTQYF. The DNA of the CDR3 is TGTGCCAGCAGCCGCGTGGGGGGTCAAACCGGCACAGATACGCAGTATTTT.